This T cell receptor beta chain was documented in a study of CD8 T cells in ankylosing spondylitis. Findings and limits, study-wide: A CD8+ phenotype characterized the disease-linked clones, which were relatively rare in peripheral blood. Disease-linked clones reportedly concentrated significantly in matched ankylosing spondylitis synovial fluid. Blood of patients with ankylosing spondylitis appeared to be characterized by a TCR beta motif of eight or nine highly homologous variants.

Germline V gene sequence: CDR1 SGHTA, CDR2 FQGNSA. The CDR3 length is 16 residues. V shed 1 base and J shed 0 bases, with 10 bases lying between them. Quantitative 5'-RACE was performed with molecular barcodes, and it yielded the TCR beta libraries. TCRdb passed the 5' RACE reads through MiXCR, listing each CDR3 protein once. The sample records 350,000 to 450,000 distinct CDR3 sequences, about 20% being singletons. In regard to this clonotype: Its target is not known.

The V call is TRBV7-2, the J call TRBJ2-1, with D perhaps TRBD1 (5 bases). The clonotype comes from a male donor with ankylosing spondylitis or in good health (not recorded which). Sample: blood, either unsorted or a sorted T cell fraction (not recorded which). The CDR3 nucleotides read TGTGCCAGCAGCTTAGAGGGGCTAGGCTCCTACAATGAGCAGTTCTTC. It yields the protein CASSLEGLGSYNEQFF.